The sequence of this T cell receptor (beta chain) was determined in a study of blood T cells in healthy people across ages. Study at large: Capture via template switching afforded approximately one barcoded beta molecule per two T cells.

General study findings and limits: In these data, TCR beta diversity tracked strongly with naive T cell percentage. Diversity of TCR beta per million T cells declined in a roughly linear way with age.

For this clonotype: The antigen is unknown.

The germline V gene has CDR1 DFQATT and CDR2 SNEGSKA (reference sequence). The CDR3 totals 13 residues. The J segment lost 9 bases and the V segment lost 3 bases, leaving 7 bases of the junction unmatched. Using a J-beta primer mix together with a sample-barcoded 5' primer, a second PCR was run for roughly 7 to 12 cycles. The authors tagged each cDNA molecule using a template-switch adaptor with 12 random nucleotides. MiXCR, applied by TCRdb to the 5' RACE reads, yields one record per CDR3 protein. The table records 1.5 million to 2 million distinct CDR3 sequences, less than 50% of them present only once.

The origin of this receptor is a woman aged 40 to 55 in good health. Input material: blood. The chain is built from TRBV20-1 and TRBJ2-1; 8 bases align to TRBD1. DNA for the CDR3: TGCAGTGCTAGGGCCAGGGGGCCTAGTGAGCAGTTCTTC. The encoded protein is CSARARGPSEQFF.